The 4 T cell receptor beta chains given below trace back to one sample, sequenced in a study of regulatory T cells in long-lasting Graves disease (dated by TCRdb to 2020 to 2023). Library construction relied on multiplex PCR. This sample was sequenced with an Illumina HiSeq 4000. CDR3 regions were amplified by Arm-PCR with iRepertoire HTBI primers to construct TCR beta libraries. TCRdb itself trimmed the public reads at Q25 with fastp, ran MiXCR and retained productive beta chains. Entries are consolidated by CDR3 protein sequence, retaining the most common genes and DNA. Here the sample has hundreds of thousands of distinct CDR3 sequences; around an eighth occur a single time. The ten largest account for about 9.1% of the sample. The time point tag for this specimen amounts to: newly diagnosed GD, antithyroid drugs for less than 3 months. RNA was extracted from PBMCs in TRIzol for both TCR sequencing and RNA sequencing.

These same records also appear under a second study, on T cells in Graves' hyperthyroidism and ophthalmopathy.

The sample was peripheral blood mononuclear cells (PBMCs), taken at new diagnosis, from a patient treated with antithyroid drugs. The receptors shown here come from a man aged 25-40 years with Graves disease. Donor details come from another sample of the same person, matched by shared clones.

This clonotype came up a few times. The gene calls are TRBV29-1 and TRBJ2-7; possible D gene TRBD2, 5 bases. This CDR3 comprises 17 residues. Germline V gene sequence: CDR1 SQVTM, CDR2 ANQGSEA. The V end lost 0 bases, the J end lost 2 bases, and 20 bases lay between the germline ends. CDR3 in amino acids: CSVEDSQTGNFPYEQYF. In DNA, the CDR3 is TGCAGCGTTGAAGATTCTCAAACCGGGAATTTTCCCTACGAGCAGTACTTC.

The sample holds many counts of this clonotype. The J gene is TRBJ2-7, the V gene TRBV15, with D unclear. With 5 bases removed from V and 3 bases from J, the gap between germline ends came to 17 bases. Germline V lookup: CDR1 LNHNV, CDR2 YYDKDF (reference sequence). The length of the CDR3 is 15 residues. In DNA form, the CDR3 reads TGTGCCACCAGCCGAAGGCCCATGACGAGCTACGAGCAGTACTTC. Translation gives CATSRRPMTSYEQYF.

The chain combines TRBV19 with TRBJ1-2; D possibly corresponds to TRBD1 (5 bases). The CDR3 consists of 17 residues. The germline V gene encodes CDR1 LNHDA and CDR2 SQIVND (reference sequence). The V and J ends lost 3 bases and 0 bases respectively, with 17 bases between them. CDR3 sequence: CASSMPIYPGANYGYTF. The CDR3 DNA sequence: TGTGCCAGTAGTATGCCAATTTATCCGGGGGCTAACTATGGCTACACCTTC.

This clonotype turned up a few times. This chain joins TRBV5-1 and TRBJ1-4; D remains unclear. Trimming left V 5 bases short and J 0 bases short, with 11 bases between. Looked up from germline, CDR1 is SGHRS and CDR2 is YFSETQ. The CDR3 runs to 15 residues. Here the CDR3 reads CASSSLLATNEKLFF. Written as DNA, the CDR3 is TGCGCCAGCAGTTCCCTCCTCGCAACTAATGAAAAACTGTTTTTT.